This paragraph covers one TCR beta chain sequence. The same CDR3 can be traced to other DNA sequences in this sample. The table came from immunoSEQ multiplex PCR; TCRdb's copy has only in-frame clones and leaves some out. The sample comprises about 1.5 million clones, approximately 97% of which are singletons, and 1% to 1.5% rests with the top ten. The source of the sample is a study of shared clonotypes between healthy human individuals. The study enrolled healthy HIV-negative adults without recent acute infections or vaccinations as donors. Sequencing used naive CD4+ T cells sorted from blood. Regarding subset: CD45RA+ positively selected. The TCR comes from a man younger than 40 in good health.

CDR3 bases: TGTGCCAGCTCACCAATTTCTGGAAACACCATATATTTT. Protein product: CASSPISGNTIYF. This chain links TRBV18 with TRBJ1-3; D is uncertain. V was pared by 2 bases and J by 1 base, with 3 bases between. The CDR3 sequence is 13 residues long. Germline V lookup: CDR1 KGHSH, CDR2 LQKENI.